A selection of T cell receptor beta chains follows, all from one sample in a study of blood T cell repertoires in COVID-19. Sequencing used immunoSEQ multiplex PCR; TCRdb keeps in-frame clones, though not all of them. The sample lists about 280,000 clones; approximately 83% were seen once. What was sequenced was peripheral blood. These receptor sequences come from a woman aged 45-60 years who had recovered from COVID-19. Both conserved end residues are part of each CDR3. D genes are given only for firm matches. Only some rows state a clone size, as once, few, many or a class for expanded clones.

d_call j_call clone_size v_call cdr3_nt cdr3_aa
TRBD1 TRBJ2-7 - TRBV28 TGTGCCACCGAGAGACAGGGATTTGTCACCTACGAGCAGTACTTC CATERQGFVTYEQYF
TRBD1 TRBJ1-1 - TRBV2 TGTGCCAGCAGTGCCCAGACAGGGGGGACTGAAGCTTTCTTT CASSAQTGGTEAFF
- TRBJ2-2 - TRBV28 TGTGCCAGCAGTTTGACAGGGAGGACCGGGGAGCTGTTTTTT CASSLTGRTGELFF
TRBD1 TRBJ1-3 - TRBV7-2 TGTGCCAGCAGCTCTAAGACAGGGTCTGGAAACACCATATATTTT CASSSKTGSGNTIYF
TRBD1 TRBJ1-2 - TRBV2 TGTGCCAGCAGTGAATCCGGGACAGCTAACTATGGCTACACCTTC CASSESGTANYGYTF
- TRBJ1-6 - TRBV30 TGTGCCTGGAGCCGACAGCTTTATAATTCACCCCTCCACTTT CAWSRQLYNSPLHF
TRBD1 TRBJ2-5 - TRBV29-1 TGCAGCGTTGGACAGGGGGCGCGTGGTCTGCGAGAGACCCAGTACTTC CSVGQGARGLRETQYF
- TRBJ2-1 few TRBV6-1 TGTGCCAGCAGTGAAGTTTGGGGCGGACCTTACAATGAGCAGTTCTTC CASSEVWGGPYNEQFF
- TRBJ2-3 - TRBV27 TGTGCCAGCAGGAACCCTTGGGTCCGGGGGAGCGCAGATACGCAGTATTTT CASRNPWVRGSADTQYF
- TRBJ1-1 many TRBV9 TGTGCCAGCAGCGCGCTTCCCGACAGCACTTCTGAAGCTTTCTTT CASSALPDSTSEAFF
- TRBJ1-5 - TRBV18 TGTGCCAGCTCATCGGGAGGGTTTAGCAATCAGCCCCAGCATTTT CASSSGGFSNQPQHF
- TRBJ2-3 - TRBV28 TGTGCCAGCAGTTTTATATCGGCTCGGGAGTATTTT CASSFISAREYF
- TRBJ2-7 - TRBV27 TGTGCCAGCCAGGGACTCCCCAGCTCCTACGAGCAGTACTTC CASQGLPSSYEQYF
- TRBJ2-5 few TRBV6-2/TRBV6-3 TGTGCCAGCAGTCCACAGGGACAAGAGACCCAGTACTTC CASSPQGQETQYF
- TRBJ1-6 - TRBV5-3 TGTGCCAGAAGCCAACAGGACTATAATTCACCCCTCCACTTT CARSQQDYNSPLHF
TRBD2 TRBJ2-5 - TRBV15 TGTGCCACCAGCAGAGGGACCTTAGCGGGAGGCACCGCAGAGACCCAGTACTTC CATSRGTLAGGTAETQYF